The clone carrying this T cell receptor beta chain has more than one count but fewer than ten. The protocol attached unique molecular identifiers to individual cDNA molecules. MiXCR was run by TCRdb on the 5' RACE reads, yielding one entry per CDR3 protein. The repertoire holds 50,000 to 60,000 distinct CDR3 sequences, with roughly 10% as singletons. This specimen comes from a study of early T cells in non-severe SARS-CoV-2 infection. Looked up from germline, CDR1 is SGHRS and CDR2 is YFSETQ. The V end lost 4 bases, the J end lost 1 base, and 15 bases lay between the germline ends. This CDR3 contains 15 residues.

The sample was whole blood. This rearrangement joins TRBV5-1 to TRBJ2-7; D might be TRBD1 or TRBD2, each matching 7 bases. This receptor was identified in an adult who was a healthcare worker with PCR-confirmed SARS-CoV-2 infection or an uninfected control (not recorded which). CDR3 protein: CASSPRQGGSYEQYF. The CDR3 nucleotides read TGCGCCAGCAGCCCTCGACAGGGAGGGTCCTACGAGCAGTACTTC.